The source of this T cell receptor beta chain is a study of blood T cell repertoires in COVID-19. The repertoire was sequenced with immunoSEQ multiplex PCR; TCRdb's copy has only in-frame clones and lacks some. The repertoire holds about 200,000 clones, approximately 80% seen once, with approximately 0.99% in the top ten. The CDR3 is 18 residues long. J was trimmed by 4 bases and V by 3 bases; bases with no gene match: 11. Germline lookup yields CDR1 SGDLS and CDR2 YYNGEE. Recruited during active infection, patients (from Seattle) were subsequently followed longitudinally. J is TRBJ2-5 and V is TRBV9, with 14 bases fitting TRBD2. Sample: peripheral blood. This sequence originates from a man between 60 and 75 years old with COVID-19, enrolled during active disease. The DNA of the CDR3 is TGTGCCAGCAGCGCCGGAATACCAGGACTAGCGGGAGGAGAGACCCAGTACTTC. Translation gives CASSAGIPGLAGGETQYF.